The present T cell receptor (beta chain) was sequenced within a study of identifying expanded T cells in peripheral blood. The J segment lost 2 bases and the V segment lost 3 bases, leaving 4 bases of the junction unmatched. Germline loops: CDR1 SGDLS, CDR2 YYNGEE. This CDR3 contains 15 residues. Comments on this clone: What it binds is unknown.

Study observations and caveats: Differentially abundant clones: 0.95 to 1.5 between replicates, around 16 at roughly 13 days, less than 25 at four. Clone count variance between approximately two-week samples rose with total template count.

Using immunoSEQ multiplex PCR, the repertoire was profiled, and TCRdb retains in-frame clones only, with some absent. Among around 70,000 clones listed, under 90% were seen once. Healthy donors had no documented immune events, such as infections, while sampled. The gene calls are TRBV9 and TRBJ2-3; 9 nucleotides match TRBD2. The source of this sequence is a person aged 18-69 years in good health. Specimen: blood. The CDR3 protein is CASSDSGGLTDTQYF. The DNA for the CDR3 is TGTGCCAGCAGCGATAGCGGGGGCCTCACAGATACGCAGTATTTT. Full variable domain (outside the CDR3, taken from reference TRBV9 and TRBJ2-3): DSGVTQTPKHLITATGQRVTLRCSPRSGDLSVYWYQQSLDQGLQFLIQYYNGEERAKGNILERFSAQQFPDLHSELNLSSLELGDSALYFCASSDSGGLTDTQYFGPGTRLTVL.